The rows below give T cell receptor beta chains drawn from one sample of a study of blood T cells in healthy people across ages. TCRdb itself ran the 5' RACE reads through MiXCR, one entry per CDR3 protein. Of about 1 million distinct CDR3 sequences in the sample, over 35% were seen once. The specimen was blood. The receptor source for this set is a woman aged 55-70 years in good health. Both conserved end residues are part of each CDR3. D genes are given only for firm matches. Rows give clone size only sometimes, using once, few, many, or a class for an expanded clone.

clone_size: few; v_call: TRBV9; j_call: TRBJ2-7; d_call: TRBD2; cdr3_nt: TGTGCCAGCAGCCCCCGGACTAGCGGGAGAGCCTACGAGCAGTACTTC; cdr3_aa: CASSPRTSGRAYEQYF
clone_size: -; v_call: TRBV5-1; j_call: TRBJ1-4; d_call: -; cdr3_nt: TGCGCCAGCAGCCAAGACGGGGCTAATGAAAAACTGTTTTTT; cdr3_aa: CASSQDGANEKLFF
clone_size: few; v_call: TRBV6-5; j_call: TRBJ1-6; d_call: -; cdr3_nt: TGTGCCAGCAGACAGGGAGTTTCGAATTCACCCCTCCACTTT; cdr3_aa: CASRQGVSNSPLHF
clone_size: -; v_call: TRBV5-1; j_call: TRBJ1-4; d_call: -; cdr3_nt: TGCGCCAGCAGCTTGATAACAGGGACGTCAGAAAAACTGTTTTTT; cdr3_aa: CASSLITGTSEKLFF
clone_size: -; v_call: TRBV5-6; j_call: TRBJ2-1; d_call: -; cdr3_nt: TGTGCCAGCAGCCATAGAAGCAATGAGCAGTTCTTC; cdr3_aa: CASSHRSNEQFF
clone_size: few; v_call: TRBV13; j_call: TRBJ2-3; d_call: TRBD2; cdr3_nt: TGTGCCAGCAGCTTACGACTAGCGGACACAGATACGCAGTATTTT; cdr3_aa: CASSLRLADTDTQYF
clone_size: -; v_call: TRBV10-3; j_call: TRBJ2-7; d_call: -; cdr3_nt: TGTGCCACCACAAGCCTTTGGTCAGGGGAGGCCGAGCAGTACTTC; cdr3_aa: CATTSLWSGEAEQYF
clone_size: -; v_call: TRBV12-3/TRBV12-4; j_call: TRBJ2-3; d_call: -; cdr3_nt: TGTGCCAGCAGTTTTCCCCCGGGGCCCACAGATACGCAGTATTTT; cdr3_aa: CASSFPPGPTDTQYF
clone_size: few; v_call: TRBV13; j_call: TRBJ2-5; d_call: -; cdr3_nt: TGTGCCAGCAGCGCCCGGGGGGCGGAGACCCAGTACTTC; cdr3_aa: CASSARGAETQYF
clone_size: -; v_call: TRBV6-5; j_call: TRBJ2-1; d_call: -; cdr3_nt: TGTGCCAGCAGTGAGATAGGGGGGGAGACGGGTGAGCAGTTCTTC; cdr3_aa: CASSEIGGETGEQFF
clone_size: -; v_call: TRBV7-9; j_call: TRBJ2-7; d_call: -; cdr3_nt: TGTGCCAGCAGCGGCCGGGACCCTAGCCCATTCTACGAGCAGTACTTC; cdr3_aa: CASSGRDPSPFYEQYF
clone_size: -; v_call: TRBV4-2; j_call: TRBJ2-7; d_call: TRBD2; cdr3_nt: TGTGCCAGCAGTCAACGAGACACAGCGGGAGGGCCGTCCGAGCAGTACTTC; cdr3_aa: CASSQRDTAGGPSEQYF
clone_size: -; v_call: TRBV21-1; j_call: TRBJ1-5; d_call: -; cdr3_nt: TGTGCCAGCAGCCCTCCCGGGCAGAATCAGCCCCAGCATTTT; cdr3_aa: CASSPPGQNQPQHF
clone_size: -; v_call: TRBV29-1; j_call: TRBJ2-7; d_call: TRBD2; cdr3_nt: TGCAGCGTTGTGAGTGCTAGCGGGAGCCCCTACGAGCAGTACTTC; cdr3_aa: CSVVSASGSPYEQYF
clone_size: -; v_call: TRBV6-1; j_call: TRBJ2-3; d_call: -; cdr3_nt: TGTGCCAGCAGTGGAGTCGGGACTACAGATACGCAGTATTTT; cdr3_aa: CASSGVGTTDTQYF